This TCR beta chain appears in the sequencing data of a study of Ad26.COV2.S vaccination and SARS-CoV-2 variants. About the research overall: Recipients of Ad26.COV2.S got it intramuscularly, once or twice 56 days apart.

Using immunoSEQ multiplex PCR, the repertoire was profiled, and TCRdb retains in-frame clones only, with some absent. The sample has around 450,000 clones, 85% to 90% seen once. Treatment indicated: some 20 received Ad26.COV2.S at low or high dose, single or two shots; roughly five received placebo; per-sample allocation not given. Samples analyzed were those drawn on day 63 after the first vaccine or placebo injection. CDR3 length: 14 amino acids. Germline CDR1 MGHRA, CDR2 YSYEKL. V was clipped by 1 base and J by 3 bases, with 6 bases between them. The TCR comes from a person between 18 and 59 years old who received the Ad26.COV2.S COVID-19 vaccine or a placebo. V usage is TRBV4-1 and J usage is TRBJ2-2; D gene ambiguous. This material consisted of peripheral blood, taken in a trial of Ad26.COV2.S vaccine versus placebo. CDR3 nucleotides: TGCGCCAGCAGCCAAGTGGGGTACACCGGGGAGCTGTTTTTT. Protein sequence: CASSQVGYTGELFF.